The T cell receptor beta chain under discussion was sequenced for a study of T cell responses to AZD1222 COVID-19 vaccine. Whole-study results and caveats: Reportedly, nearly half of unique spike TCRs recognized epitopes outside B.1.351/B.1.1.7 mutations.

This clone showed up just a few times. What it recognizes is unknown. Deletions cut 9 bases from V and 4 bases from J, with 6 bases between. CDR1 and CDR2 from the germline V gene are SNHLY and FYNNEI. The CDR3 sequence is 11 residues long. Sequenced by immunoSEQ multiplex PCR; TCRdb stores in-frame clones only, minus some. The repertoire includes some 170,000 clones, around 94% of them detected once, and 0.9% sits in the top ten. The sequenced sample was peripheral blood, obtained on day 0 of AZD1222 vaccination. The sequence was obtained from an adult in good health. This chain connects TRBV2 to TRBJ2-2; possible D gene TRBD1, 5 bases. The CDR3 is CASQGTGELFF. The CDR3 coding sequence is TGTGCCAGTCAGGGCACCGGGGAGCTGTTTTTT.